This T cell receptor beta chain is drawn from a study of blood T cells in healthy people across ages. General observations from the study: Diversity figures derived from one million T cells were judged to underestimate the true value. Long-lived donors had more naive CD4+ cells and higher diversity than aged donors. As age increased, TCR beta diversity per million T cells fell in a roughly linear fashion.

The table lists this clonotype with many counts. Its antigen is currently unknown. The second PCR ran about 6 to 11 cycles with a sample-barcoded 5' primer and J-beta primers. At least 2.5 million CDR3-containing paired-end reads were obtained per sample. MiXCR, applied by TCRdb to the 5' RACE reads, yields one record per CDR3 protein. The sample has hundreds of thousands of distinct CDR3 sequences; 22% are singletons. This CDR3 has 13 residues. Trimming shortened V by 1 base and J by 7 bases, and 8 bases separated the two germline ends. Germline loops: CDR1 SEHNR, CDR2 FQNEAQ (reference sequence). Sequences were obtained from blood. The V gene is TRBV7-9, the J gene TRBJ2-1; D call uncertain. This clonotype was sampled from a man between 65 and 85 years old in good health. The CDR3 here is CASSLEAQNEQFF. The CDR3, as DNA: TGTGCCAGCAGCTTAGAGGCTCAAAATGAGCAGTTCTTC.